The TCR beta chain described here comes from a study of T cells after yellow fever vaccination. TCRdb called the 5' RACE reads again in MiXCR, with one record for every CDR3 protein. The sample includes around 350,000 distinct CDR3 sequences, roughly 11% of them seen just once. The length of the CDR3 is 18 residues. V trimming: 3 bases; J trimming: 3 bases; junction bases outside the gene matches: 12. Looked up from germline, CDR1 is SGHAT and CDR2 is FQNNGV. This clonotype occurred a few times. The sample consisted of PBMCs, taken on the day of the first yellow fever vaccination. This rearrangement joins TRBV11-2 to TRBJ2-3, with 10 bases identical to TRBD2. The TCR sequence derives from a man in his late teens or twenties who received the YFV17D yellow fever vaccine. Here the CDR3 reads CASSFSSVAGGRTDTQYF. DNA of the CDR3: TGTGCCAGCAGCTTCTCCTCGGTAGCGGGGGGTAGGACAGATACGCAGTATTTT.